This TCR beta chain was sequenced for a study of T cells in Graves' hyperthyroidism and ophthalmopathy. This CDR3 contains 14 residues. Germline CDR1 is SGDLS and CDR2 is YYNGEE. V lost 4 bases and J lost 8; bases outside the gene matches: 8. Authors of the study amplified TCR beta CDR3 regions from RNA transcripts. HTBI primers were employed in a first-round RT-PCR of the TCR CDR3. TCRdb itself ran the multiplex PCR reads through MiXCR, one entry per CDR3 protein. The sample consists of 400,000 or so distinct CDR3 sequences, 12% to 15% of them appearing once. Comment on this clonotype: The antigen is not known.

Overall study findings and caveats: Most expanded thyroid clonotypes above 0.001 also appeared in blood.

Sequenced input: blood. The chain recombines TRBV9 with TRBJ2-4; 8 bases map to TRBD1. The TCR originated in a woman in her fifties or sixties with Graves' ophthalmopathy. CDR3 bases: TGTGCCAGCAGCCTCGGACAGGGTGAATACATTCAGTACTTC. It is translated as CASSLGQGEYIQYF. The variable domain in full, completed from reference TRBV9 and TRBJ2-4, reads DSGVTQTPKHLITATGQRVTLRCSPRSGDLSVYWYQQSLDQGLQFLIQYYNGEERAKGNILERFSAQQFPDLHSELNLSSLELGDSALYFCASSLGQGEYIQYFGAGTRLSVL.